Below are 8 T cell receptor beta chains sequenced from a single sample in a study of blood T cell repertoires in COVID-19. Some clones are missing from TCRdb's copy, which holds only in-frame ones; the method was immunoSEQ multiplex PCR. The repertoire has hundreds of thousands of clones, roughly 90% of them found once; the top ten carry 2% to 3%. Material for sequencing was PBMCs or T cells enriched from blood (not recorded which). These TCRs come from a man in his sixties who had recovered from COVID-19.

The J gene is TRBJ2-3, the V gene TRBV3-1 (or the pseudogene TRBV3-2), with D unresolved. The V gene's germline CDR1 is LGHDT and CDR2 YNNKEL (reference sequence). CDR3 size: 13 residues. The V end lost 5 bases, the J end lost 0 bases, and 6 bases lay between the germline ends. The CDR3 coding sequence is TGTGCCAGCAGCGTCGGTAGCACAGATACGCAGTATTTT. Residues: CASSVGSTDTQYF.

The rearrangement links TRBV6-5 to TRBJ1-5; no reliable D call. V shed 0 bases and J shed 5 bases, with 11 bases lying between them. The CDR3 extends over 15 amino acids. CDR1 and CDR2 from the germline V gene are MNHEY and SVGAGI. This CDR3 is CASSYSVPSDQPQHF. CDR3 bases: TGTGCCAGCAGTTACTCGGTCCCCTCGGATCAGCCCCAGCATTTT.

The V call is TRBV10-3, the J call TRBJ2-7; 14 nucleotides match TRBD2. Germline V gene data show CDR1 as ENHRY and CDR2 as SYGVKD. The CDR3 runs to 17 residues. The junction had 10 bases not matched to a gene; V was cut back by 6 bases and J by 3 bases. The CDR3 loop reads CAISSGLAGEKVYEQYF. The CDR3, as DNA: TGTGCCATCAGCTCGGGACTAGCGGGAGAGAAGGTCTACGAGCAGTACTTC.

The V and J genes are TRBV6-5 and TRBJ1-4; maybe TRBD1 (6 bases). Per the germline V gene, CDR1 is MNHEY and CDR2 is SVGAGI. The CDR3 loop spans 14 amino acids. V was pared by 6 bases and J by 3 bases, with 11 bases between. This CDR3 is CASSRGGANEKLFF. DNA for the CDR3: TGTGCCAGCAGCCGAGGGGGAGCTAATGAAAAACTGTTTTTT.

This chain joins TRBV19 and TRBJ2-5; possibly TRBD1 for D (6 bases). CDR3 length: 14 residues. The ends were cut back, 5 bases at V and 4 bases at J, with 14 bases in the middle. Germline assignment: CDR1 LNHDA and CDR2 SQIVND (reference sequence). CDR3 nucleotides: TGTGCCAGTAGTCCGCAGGGGCGGCGAGAGACCCAGTACTTC. Its translation: CASSPQGRRETQYF.

V gene TRBV6-5 combines with J gene TRBJ1-2; weak D call: TRBD1 (6 bases). Germline assignment: CDR1 MNHEY and CDR2 SVGAGI. The CDR3 runs to 13 residues. With 5 bases removed from V and 4 bases from J, the gap between germline ends came to 11 bases. CDR3 amino acids: CASSRTQGYGYTF. CDR3 coding DNA: TGTGCCAGCAGTAGGACACAGGGCTATGGCTACACCTTC.

As DNA, the CDR3 is TGTGCCAGCAGCCGGACAGGGGCCCCTTCACCCCTCCACTTT. This gives the protein CASSRTGAPSPLHF. This chain joins TRBV11-2 and TRBJ1-6; 9 bases agree with TRBD1. V was pared by 5 bases and J by 9 bases, with 5 bases of the junction left unmatched. The CDR3 loop spans 14 amino acids. Looked up from germline, CDR1 is SGHAT and CDR2 is FQNNGV. The full variable domain, with the rest looked up from reference TRBV11-2 and TRBJ1-6, is EAGVAQSPRYKIIEKRQSVAFWCNPISGHATLYWYQQILGQGPKLLIQFQNNGVVDDSQLPKDRFSAERLKGVDSTLKIQPAKLEDSAVYLCASSRTGAPSPLHFGNGTRLTVT.

This chain links TRBV11-2 with TRBJ2-3; TRBD2 agrees at 9 bases. Unmatched junction bases numbered 5, after V lost 1 base and J lost 3 bases. This CDR3 contains 16 residues. The germline gives CDR1 SGHAT, CDR2 FQNNGV. This CDR3 is CASSLVPSGATDTQYF. The CDR3, as DNA: TGTGCCAGCAGCTTAGTACCTAGCGGGGCGACAGATACGCAGTATTTT.